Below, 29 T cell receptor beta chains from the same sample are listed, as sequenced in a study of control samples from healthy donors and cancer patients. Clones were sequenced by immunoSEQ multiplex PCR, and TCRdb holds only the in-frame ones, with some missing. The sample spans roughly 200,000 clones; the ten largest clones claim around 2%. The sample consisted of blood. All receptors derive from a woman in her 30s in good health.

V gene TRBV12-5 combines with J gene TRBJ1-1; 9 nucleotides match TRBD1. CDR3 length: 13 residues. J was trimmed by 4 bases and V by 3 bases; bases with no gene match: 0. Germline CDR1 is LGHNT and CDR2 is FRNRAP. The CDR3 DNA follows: TGTGCTAGTGGTTTACAGGGGGCCACTGAAGCTTTCTTT. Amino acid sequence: CASGLQGATEAFF.

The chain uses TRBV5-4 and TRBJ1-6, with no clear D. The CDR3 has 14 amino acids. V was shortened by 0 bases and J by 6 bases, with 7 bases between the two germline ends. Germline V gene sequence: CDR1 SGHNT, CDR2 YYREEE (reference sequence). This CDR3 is CASSLGQSNSPLHF. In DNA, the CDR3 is TGTGCCAGCAGCTTGGGCCAGAGTAATTCACCCCTCCACTTT.

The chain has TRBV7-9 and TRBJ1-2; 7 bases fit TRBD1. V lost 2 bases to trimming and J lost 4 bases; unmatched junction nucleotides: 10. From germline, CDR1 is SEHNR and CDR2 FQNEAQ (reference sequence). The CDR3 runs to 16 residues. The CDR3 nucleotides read TGTGCCAGCAGCTTAACCACCGGGACAGCATCCTATGGCTACACCTTC. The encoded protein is CASSLTTGTASYGYTF.

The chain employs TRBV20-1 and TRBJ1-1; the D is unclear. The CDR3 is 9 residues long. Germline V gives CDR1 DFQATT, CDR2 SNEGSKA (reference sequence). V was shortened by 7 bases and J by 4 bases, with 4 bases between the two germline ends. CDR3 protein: CSVGTEAFF. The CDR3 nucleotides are TGCAGTGTGGGCACTGAAGCTTTCTTT.

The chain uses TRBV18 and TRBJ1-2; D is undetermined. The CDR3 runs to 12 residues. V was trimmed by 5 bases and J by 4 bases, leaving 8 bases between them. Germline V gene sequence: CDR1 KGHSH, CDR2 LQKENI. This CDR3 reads CASSDGPYGYTF. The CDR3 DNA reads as TGTGCCAGCTCAGACGGACCCTATGGCTACACCTTC.

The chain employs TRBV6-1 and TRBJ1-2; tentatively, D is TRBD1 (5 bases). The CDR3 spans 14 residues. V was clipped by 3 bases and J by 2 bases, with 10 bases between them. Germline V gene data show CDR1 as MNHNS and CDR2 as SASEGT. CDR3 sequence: CASSEDGQNYGYTF. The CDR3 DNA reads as TGTGCCAGCAGTGAGGATGGACAAAACTATGGCTACACCTTC.

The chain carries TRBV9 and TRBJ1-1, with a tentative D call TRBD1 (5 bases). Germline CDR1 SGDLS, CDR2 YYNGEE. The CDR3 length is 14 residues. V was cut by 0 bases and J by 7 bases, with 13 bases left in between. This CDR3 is CASSVVGAGNEAFF. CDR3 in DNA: TGTGCCAGCAGCGTAGTCGGGGCTGGGAATGAAGCTTTCTTT. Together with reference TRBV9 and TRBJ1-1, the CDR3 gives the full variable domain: DSGVTQTPKHLITATGQRVTLRCSPRSGDLSVYWYQQSLDQGLQFLIQYYNGEERAKGNILERFSAQQFPDLHSELNLSSLELGDSALYFCASSVVGAGNEAFFGQGTRLTVV.

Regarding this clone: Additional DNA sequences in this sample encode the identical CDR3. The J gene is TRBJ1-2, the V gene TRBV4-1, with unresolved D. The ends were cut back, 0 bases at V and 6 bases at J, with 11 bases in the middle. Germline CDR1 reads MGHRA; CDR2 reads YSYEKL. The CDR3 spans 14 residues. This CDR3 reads CASSQEIVLNGYTF. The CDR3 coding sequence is TGCGCCAGCAGCCAAGAGATTGTGCTAAATGGCTACACCTTC.

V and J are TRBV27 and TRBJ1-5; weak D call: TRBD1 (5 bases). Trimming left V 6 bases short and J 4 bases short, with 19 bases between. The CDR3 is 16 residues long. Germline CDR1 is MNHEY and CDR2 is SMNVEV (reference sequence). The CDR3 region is CASSPFSQGPNQPQHF. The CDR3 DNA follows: TGTGCCAGCAGCCCCTTTAGCCAGGGACCTAATCAGCCCCAGCATTTT.

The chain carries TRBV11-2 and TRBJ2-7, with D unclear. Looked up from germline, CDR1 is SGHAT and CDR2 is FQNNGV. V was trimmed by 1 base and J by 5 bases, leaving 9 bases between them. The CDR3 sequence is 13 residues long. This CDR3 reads CASSLVARHEQYF. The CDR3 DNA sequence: TGTGCCAGCAGCTTAGTAGCCCGCCACGAGCAGTACTTC.

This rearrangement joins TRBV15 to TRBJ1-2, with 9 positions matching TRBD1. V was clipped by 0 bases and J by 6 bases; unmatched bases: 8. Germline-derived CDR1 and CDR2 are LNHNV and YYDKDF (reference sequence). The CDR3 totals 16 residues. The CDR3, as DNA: TGTGCCACCAGCAGAGAACTTACAGGGGGCGCCGATGGCTACACCTTC. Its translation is CATSRELTGGADGYTF.

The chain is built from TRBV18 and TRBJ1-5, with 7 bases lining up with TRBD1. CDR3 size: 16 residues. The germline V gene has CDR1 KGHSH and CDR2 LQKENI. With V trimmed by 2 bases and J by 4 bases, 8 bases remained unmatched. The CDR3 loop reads CASSPSMDRQNQPQHF. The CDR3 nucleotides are TGTGCCAGCTCACCATCGATGGACAGGCAAAATCAGCCCCAGCATTTT.

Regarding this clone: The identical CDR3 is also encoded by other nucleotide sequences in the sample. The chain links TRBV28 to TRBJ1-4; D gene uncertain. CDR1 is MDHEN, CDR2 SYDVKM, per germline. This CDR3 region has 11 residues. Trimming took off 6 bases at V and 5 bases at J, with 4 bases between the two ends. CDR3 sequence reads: CASRENEKLFF. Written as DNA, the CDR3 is TGTGCCAGCAGAGAGAATGAAAAACTGTTTTTT.

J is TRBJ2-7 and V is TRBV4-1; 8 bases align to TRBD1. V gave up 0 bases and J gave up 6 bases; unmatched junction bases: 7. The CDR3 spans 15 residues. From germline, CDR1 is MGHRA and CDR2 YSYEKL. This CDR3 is CASSQERTGKGEQYF. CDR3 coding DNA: TGCGCCAGCAGCCAAGAAAGGACAGGGAAGGGCGAGCAGTACTTC.

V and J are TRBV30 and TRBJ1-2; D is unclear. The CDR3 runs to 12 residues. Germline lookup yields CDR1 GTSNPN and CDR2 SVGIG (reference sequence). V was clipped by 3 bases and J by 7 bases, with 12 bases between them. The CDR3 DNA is TGTGCCTGGAGGTCCCTAGGTCGTGGCTACACCTTC. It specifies CAWRSLGRGYTF.

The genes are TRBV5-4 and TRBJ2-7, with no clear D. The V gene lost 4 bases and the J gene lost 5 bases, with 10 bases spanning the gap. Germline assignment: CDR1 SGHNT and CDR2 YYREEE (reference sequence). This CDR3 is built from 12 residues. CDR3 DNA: TGTGCCAGCAGCGGGGAAGGGCACGAGCAGTACTTC. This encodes CASSGEGHEQYF.

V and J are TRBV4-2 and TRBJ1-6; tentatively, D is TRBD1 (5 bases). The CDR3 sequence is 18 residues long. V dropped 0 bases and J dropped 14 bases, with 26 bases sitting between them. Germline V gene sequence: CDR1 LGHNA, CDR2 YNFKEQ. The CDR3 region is CASSQDLAVTGVRVALHF. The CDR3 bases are TGTGCCAGCAGCCAAGATCTCGCGGTTACGGGTGTCAGGGTGGCCCTCCACTTT.

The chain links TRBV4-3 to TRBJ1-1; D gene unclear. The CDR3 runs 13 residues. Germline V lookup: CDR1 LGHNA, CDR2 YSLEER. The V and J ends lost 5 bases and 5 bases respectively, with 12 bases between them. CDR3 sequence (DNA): TGCGCCAGCAGCTCCTCGCGGGGAACTGAAGCTTTCTTT. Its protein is CASSSSRGTEAFF.

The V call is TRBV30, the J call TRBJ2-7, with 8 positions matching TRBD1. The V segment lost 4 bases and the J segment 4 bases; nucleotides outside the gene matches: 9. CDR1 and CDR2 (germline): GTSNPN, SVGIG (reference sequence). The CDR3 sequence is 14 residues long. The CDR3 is CAWTPGTGSYEQYF. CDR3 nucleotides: TGTGCCTGGACCCCGGGGACAGGTTCGTACGAGCAGTACTTC.

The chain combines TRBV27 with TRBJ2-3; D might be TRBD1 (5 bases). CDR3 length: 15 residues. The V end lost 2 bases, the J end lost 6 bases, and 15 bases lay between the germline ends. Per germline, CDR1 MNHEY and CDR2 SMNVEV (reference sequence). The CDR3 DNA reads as TGTGCCAGCAGTTTACCCCCCACAGGTTTGGATACGCAGTATTTT. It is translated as CASSLPPTGLDTQYF.

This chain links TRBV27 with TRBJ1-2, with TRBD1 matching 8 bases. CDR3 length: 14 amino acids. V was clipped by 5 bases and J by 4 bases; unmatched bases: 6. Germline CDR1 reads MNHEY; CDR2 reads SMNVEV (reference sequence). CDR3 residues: CASSLRQGTYGYTF. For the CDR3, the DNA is TGTGCCAGCAGTCTCCGACAGGGGACCTATGGCTACACCTTC.

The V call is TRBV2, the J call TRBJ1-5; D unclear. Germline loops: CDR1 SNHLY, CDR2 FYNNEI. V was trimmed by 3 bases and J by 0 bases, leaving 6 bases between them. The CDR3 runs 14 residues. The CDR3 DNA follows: TGTGCCAGCAGTGACAGTTATAGCAATCAGCCCCAGCATTTT. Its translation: CASSDSYSNQPQHF.

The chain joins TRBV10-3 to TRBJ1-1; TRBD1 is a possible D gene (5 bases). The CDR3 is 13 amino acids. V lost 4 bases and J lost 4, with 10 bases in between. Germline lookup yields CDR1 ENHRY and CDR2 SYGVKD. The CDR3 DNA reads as TGTGCCATCAGTGGCCAGGGAGGCACTGAAGCTTTCTTT. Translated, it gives CAISGQGGTEAFF.

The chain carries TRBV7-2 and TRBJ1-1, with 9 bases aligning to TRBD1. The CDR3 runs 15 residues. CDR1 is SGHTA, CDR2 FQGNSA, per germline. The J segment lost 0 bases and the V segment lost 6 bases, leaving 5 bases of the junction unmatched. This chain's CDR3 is CASSPRQGVNTEAFF. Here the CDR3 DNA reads TGTGCCAGCAGTCCGAGACAGGGGGTGAACACTGAAGCTTTCTTT.

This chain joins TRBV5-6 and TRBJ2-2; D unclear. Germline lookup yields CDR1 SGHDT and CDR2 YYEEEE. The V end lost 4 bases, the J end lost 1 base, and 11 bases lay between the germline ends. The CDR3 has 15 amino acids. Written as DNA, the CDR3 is TGTGCCAGCAGCCGAGGTTCCAGGAACACCGGGGAGCTGTTTTTT. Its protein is CASSRGSRNTGELFF.

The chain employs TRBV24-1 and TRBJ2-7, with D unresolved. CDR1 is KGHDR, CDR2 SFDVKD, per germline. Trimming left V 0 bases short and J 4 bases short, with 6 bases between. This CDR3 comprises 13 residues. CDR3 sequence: CATSDLDGYEQYF. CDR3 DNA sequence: TGTGCCACCAGTGATTTGGACGGGTACGAGCAGTACTTC.

CDR3 loop: CASSLMGEAFF. In DNA form, the CDR3 reads TGTGCCAGCAGCTTGATGGGGGAGGCTTTCTTT. The J gene is TRBJ1-1, the V gene TRBV5-6, with D possibly TRBD1 on 5 matching bases. This CDR3 region has 11 residues. Germline values: CDR1 SGHDT, CDR2 YYEEEE. The germline V and J ends were trimmed by 1 base and 11 bases, with 9 bases remaining between them.

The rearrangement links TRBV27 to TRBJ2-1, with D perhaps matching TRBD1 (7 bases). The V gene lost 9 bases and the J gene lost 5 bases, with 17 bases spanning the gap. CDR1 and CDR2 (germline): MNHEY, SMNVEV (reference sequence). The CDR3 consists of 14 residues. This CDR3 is CASVGGGPDNEQFF. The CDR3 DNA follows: TGTGCCAGTGTCGGAGGGGGCCCGGACAATGAGCAGTTCTTC.

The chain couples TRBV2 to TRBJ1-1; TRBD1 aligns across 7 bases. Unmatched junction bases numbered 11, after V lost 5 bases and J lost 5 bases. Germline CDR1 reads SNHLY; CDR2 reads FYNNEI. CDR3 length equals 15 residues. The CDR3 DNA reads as TGTGCCAGCAGTTCTCACAGGGGTGTTAGAACTGAAGCTTTCTTT. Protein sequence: CASSSHRGVRTEAFF.